The entry below gives a single TCR beta chain sequence along with its context. There is no known antigen for this receptor. The sample holds no much larger clone one base away, and base qualities are not on file. This entry comes from a study of cytotoxic CD8 clonotypes in ibrutinib-treated CLL (dated by TCRdb to about 2021). Describing the broader study: In this cohort, more than 14 patients were treatment-naive and roughly 10 were relapsed/refractory, while some 18 had unmutated IGHV. Of the approximately 86 people in the trial, 25 to 30 had longitudinal samples available. Patients were still on ibrutinib when every remission and progressive disease sample was collected. Cryopreserved peripheral blood mononuclear cells were obtained before treatment, at response, and at either sustained remission or disease progression. Samples averaged about 260,000 productive templates and 80,000 to 100,000 productive rearrangements. The response samples were drawn at a median of roughly twelve months into treatment, with a range of roughly 6 to 36 months. Responses were partial in roughly 24 patients and complete in 2; after median around 66 months follow-up, about 14 stayed in remission and about twelve progressed.

Deletion took 3 bases off V and 2 bases off J, with a span of 11 bases between the germline ends. Sequences SGHAT (CDR1) and FQNNGV (CDR2) are obtained from the germline V gene. Including cysteine and phenylalanine, the CDR3 has 14 amino acids. Just the 42-base CDR3 DNA is kept, in frame starting at base 1. A MiSeq instrument was used for deep resolution sequencing, which targeted depths ranging from 1 in 1 million up to 1 in 200,000 T cells, with coverage averaging 10x for each clonotype. The immunoSEQ hsTCRB Kit was used to generate TCR beta libraries. Turning to the authors' computational methods: ImmunoSEQ Data Assistant and ImmunoSEQ Analyzer were used for data analysis, and V, D and J genes were assigned according to IMGT definitions. Clonality, which ranges from 0 to 1, was calculated as one minus the normalized Shannon entropy of productive rearrangement frequencies. Only overrepresented clonotypes making up at least 0.05% of the repertoire of each patient were included in the public clonotype analysis. Some 14 age-matched healthy donor repertoires from immuneACCESS served as clonality controls. TCRdb carries this immuneACCESS record with in-frame sequences only. Its versions omit some clonotypes, under half of them owing to an unresolved V gene in the studies checked, with the rest unexplained. D and trimming were read from the DNA, whereas the V and J calls and clone size are those reported in that table. The sample profile shows about 330,000 clones; roughly two thirds of them were found once. Jointly, the top ten make up approximately 6% of the sample.

For TCR beta library preparation, roughly 2.2 micrograms of genomic DNA were isolated from cryopreserved PBMCs. Longitudinal blood samples from CLL patients receiving ibrutinib monotherapy were subjected to high-throughput TCR beta sequencing. The patients took part in an open-label, single-center phase 2 trial of ibrutinib monotherapy. Paper-wide results and their limitations: Public clonotypes were rare and either shrank or stayed stable during treatment, and the rise in clonality at ibrutinib response reflected expansion of private clonotypes. Lymph node repertoires were not examined, and the timing of sampling was not matched between patients in sustained remission and those whose disease progressed. Baseline clonality exceeded that of age-matched healthy donors and correlated strongly with circulating CD8+ T-cell counts. Clonality increased at ibrutinib response, stayed stable in sustained remission, and fell back toward baseline at progression.

This clonotype originated in a human donor with chronic lymphocytic leukemia. The sample consisted of PBMCs, taken after 36 months of ibrutinib treatment. The rearrangement joined TRBV11-2 to TRBJ2-7; the D gene remains uncertain. The CDR3 protein sequence reads: CASSFFTNAYEQYF. The DNA reads TGTGCCAGCAGCTTCTTCACTAACGCCTACGAGCAGTACTTC. Reference TRBV11-2 and TRBJ2-7 genes cover what lies past the CDR3, so the full variable domain is EAGVAQSPRYKIIEKRQSVAFWCNPISGHATLYWYQQILGQGPKLLIQFQNNGVVDDSQLPKDRFSAERLKGVDSTLKIQPAKLEDSAVYLCASSFFTNAYEQYFGPGTRLTVT.